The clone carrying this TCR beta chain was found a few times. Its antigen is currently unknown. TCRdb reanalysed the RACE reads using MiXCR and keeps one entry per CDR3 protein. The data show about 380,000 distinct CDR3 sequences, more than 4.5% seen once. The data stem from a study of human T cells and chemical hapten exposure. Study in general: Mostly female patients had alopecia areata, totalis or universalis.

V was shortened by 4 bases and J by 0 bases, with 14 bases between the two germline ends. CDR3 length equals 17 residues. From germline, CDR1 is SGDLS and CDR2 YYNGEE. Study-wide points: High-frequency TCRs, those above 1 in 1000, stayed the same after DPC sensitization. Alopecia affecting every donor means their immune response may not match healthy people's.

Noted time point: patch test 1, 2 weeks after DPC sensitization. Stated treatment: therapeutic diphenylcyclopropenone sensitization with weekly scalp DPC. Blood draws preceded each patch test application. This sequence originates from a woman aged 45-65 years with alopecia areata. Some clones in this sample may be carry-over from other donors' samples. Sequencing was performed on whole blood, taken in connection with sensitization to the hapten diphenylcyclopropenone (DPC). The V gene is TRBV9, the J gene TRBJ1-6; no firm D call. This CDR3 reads CASSPGRESSYNSPLHF. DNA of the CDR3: TGTGCCAGCAGCCCAGGAAGGGAGAGCTCCTATAATTCACCCCTCCACTTT.